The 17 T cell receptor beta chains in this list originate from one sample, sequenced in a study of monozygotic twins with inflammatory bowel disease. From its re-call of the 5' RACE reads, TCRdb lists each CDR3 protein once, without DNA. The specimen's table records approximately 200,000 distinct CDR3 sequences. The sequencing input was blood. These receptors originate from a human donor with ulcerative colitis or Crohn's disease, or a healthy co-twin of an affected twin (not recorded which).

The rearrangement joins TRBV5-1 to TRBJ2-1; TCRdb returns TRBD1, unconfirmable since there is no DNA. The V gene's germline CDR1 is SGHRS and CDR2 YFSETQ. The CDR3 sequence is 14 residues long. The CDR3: CASNGGNSYNEQFF.

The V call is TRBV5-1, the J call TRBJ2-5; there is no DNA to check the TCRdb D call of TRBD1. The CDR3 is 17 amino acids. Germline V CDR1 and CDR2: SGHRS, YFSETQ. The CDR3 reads CASRGRRDRPNQETQYF. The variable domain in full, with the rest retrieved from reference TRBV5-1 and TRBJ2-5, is KAGVTQTPRYLIKTRGQQVTLSCSPISGHRSVSWYQQTPGQGLQFLFEYFSETQRNKGNFPGRFSGRQFSNSRSEMNVSTLELGDSALYLCASRGRRDRPNQETQYFGPGTRLLVL.

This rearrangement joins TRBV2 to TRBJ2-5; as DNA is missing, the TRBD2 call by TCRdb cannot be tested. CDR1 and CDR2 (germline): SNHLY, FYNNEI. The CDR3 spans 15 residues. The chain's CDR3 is CASSLRSPPAGTQYF. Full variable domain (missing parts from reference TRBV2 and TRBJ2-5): EPEVTQTPSHQVTQMGQEVILRCVPISNHLYFYWYRQILGQKVEFLVSFYNNEISEKSEIFDDQFSVERPDGSNFTLKIRSTKLEDSAMYFCASSLRSPPAGTQYFGPGTRLLVL.

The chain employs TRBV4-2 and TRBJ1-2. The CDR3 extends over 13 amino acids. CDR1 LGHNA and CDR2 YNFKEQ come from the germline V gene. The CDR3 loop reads CASSLWGAYGYTF.

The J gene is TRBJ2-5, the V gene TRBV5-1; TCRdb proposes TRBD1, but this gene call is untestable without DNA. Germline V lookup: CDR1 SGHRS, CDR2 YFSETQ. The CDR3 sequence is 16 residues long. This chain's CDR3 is CASSLAEQGLGETQYF. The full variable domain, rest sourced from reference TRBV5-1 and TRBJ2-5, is KAGVTQTPRYLIKTRGQQVTLSCSPISGHRSVSWYQQTPGQGLQFLFEYFSETQRNKGNFPGRFSGRQFSNSRSEMNVSTLELGDSALYLCASSLAEQGLGETQYFGPGTRLLVL.

The CDR3 here is CASTVSGGAYKTQYF. The rearrangement uses TRBV2 and TRBJ2-5; lacking DNA, the TRBD2 call made by TCRdb goes unchecked. Germline V CDR1 and CDR2: SNHLY, FYNNEI. The CDR3 loop spans 15 amino acids.

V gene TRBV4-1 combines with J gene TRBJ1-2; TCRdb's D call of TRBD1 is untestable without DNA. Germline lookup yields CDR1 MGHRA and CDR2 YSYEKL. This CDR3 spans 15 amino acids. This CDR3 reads CASSQEGHLGYGYTF.

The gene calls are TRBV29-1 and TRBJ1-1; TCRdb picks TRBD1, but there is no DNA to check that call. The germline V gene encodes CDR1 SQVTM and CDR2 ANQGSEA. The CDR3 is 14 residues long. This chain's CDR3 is CSVNRVLGGTEAFF.

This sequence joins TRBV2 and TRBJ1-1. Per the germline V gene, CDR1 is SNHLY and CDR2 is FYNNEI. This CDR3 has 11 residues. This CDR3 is CASREKYRAFF.

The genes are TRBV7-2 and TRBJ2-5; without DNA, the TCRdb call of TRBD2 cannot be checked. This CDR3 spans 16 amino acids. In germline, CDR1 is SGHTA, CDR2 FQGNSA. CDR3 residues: CASSLRLAGGGETQYF.

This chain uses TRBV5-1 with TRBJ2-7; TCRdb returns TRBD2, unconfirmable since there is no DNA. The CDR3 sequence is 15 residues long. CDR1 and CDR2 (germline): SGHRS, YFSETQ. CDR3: CASSETSGASYEQYF.

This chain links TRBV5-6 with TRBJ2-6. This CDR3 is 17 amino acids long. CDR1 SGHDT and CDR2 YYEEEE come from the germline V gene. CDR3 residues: CASRWTPTISGANVLTF.

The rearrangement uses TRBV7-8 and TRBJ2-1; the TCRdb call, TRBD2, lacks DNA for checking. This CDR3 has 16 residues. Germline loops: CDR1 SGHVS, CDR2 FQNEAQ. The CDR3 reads CASSLGLAGGPNEQFF.

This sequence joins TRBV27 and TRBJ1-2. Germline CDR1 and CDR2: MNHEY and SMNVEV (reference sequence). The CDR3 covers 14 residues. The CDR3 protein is CASSLHSKTEGYTF.

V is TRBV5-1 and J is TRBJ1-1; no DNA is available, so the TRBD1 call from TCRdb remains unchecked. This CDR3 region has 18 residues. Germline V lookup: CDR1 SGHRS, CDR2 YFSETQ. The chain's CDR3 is CASSRPGQGGAMNTEAFF. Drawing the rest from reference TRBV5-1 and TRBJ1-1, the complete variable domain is KAGVTQTPRYLIKTRGQQVTLSCSPISGHRSVSWYQQTPGQGLQFLFEYFSETQRNKGNFPGRFSGRQFSNSRSEMNVSTLELGDSALYLCASSRPGQGGAMNTEAFFGQGTRLTVV.

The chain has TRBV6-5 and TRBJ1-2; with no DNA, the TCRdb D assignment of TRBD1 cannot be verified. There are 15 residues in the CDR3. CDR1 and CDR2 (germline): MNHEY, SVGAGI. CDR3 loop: CASSSNDRGQRGYTF.

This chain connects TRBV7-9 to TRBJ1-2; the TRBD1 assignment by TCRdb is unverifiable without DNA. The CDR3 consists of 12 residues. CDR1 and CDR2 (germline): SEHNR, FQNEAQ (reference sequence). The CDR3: CASSSRGLGYTF.